These T cell receptor beta chains were read from a single sample in a study of cytomegalovirus exposure and HLA in healthy donors. The protocol was immunoSEQ multiplex PCR, while the TCRdb copy is restricted to in-frame clones and leaves out a portion. This sample carries over 150,000 clones, about three quarters of them seen once, and the ten largest clones take 4% to 4.5%. The sample consisted of PBMCs. These receptor sequences come from a woman between 40 and 55 years old in good health and CMV-seronegative. Both conserved end residues are trimmed from each CDR3. Fields, in order: V gene, D gene, J gene, CDR3 protein. D genes are given only for firm matches.

V gene: TRBV19
D gene: TRBD1
J gene: TRBJ1-4
CDR3 protein: ASSVGQEGNEKLF

V gene: TRBV7-2
D gene: TRBD1
J gene: TRBJ1-2
CDR3 protein: ASSLVMARDRGQT

V gene: TRBV5-1
D gene: .
J gene: TRBJ2-3
CDR3 protein: ASSLGQEADTQY

V gene: TRBV2
D gene: TRBD1
J gene: TRBJ1-5
CDR3 protein: ASSEGQGAGSNQPQH

V gene: TRBV28
D gene: TRBD1
J gene: TRBJ1-3
CDR3 protein: ASSPGTGAGNTIY

V gene: TRBV2
D gene: .
J gene: TRBJ2-7
CDR3 protein: ASSERAGPSEQY

V gene: TRBV28
D gene: TRBD1
J gene: TRBJ2-7
CDR3 protein: ASSPALGQGRGNEQY

V gene: TRBV5-1
D gene: .
J gene: TRBJ1-5
CDR3 protein: ASRKDLYSNQPQH

V gene: TRBV7-2
D gene: .
J gene: TRBJ2-7
CDR3 protein: ASSLEGRGPSGSYEQY

V gene: TRBV27
D gene: .
J gene: TRBJ1-4
CDR3 protein: ASSLFGDTTTNEKLF

V gene: TRBV11-2
D gene: TRBD1
J gene: TRBJ1-2
CDR3 protein: ASSSEQSGTGISGYT

V gene: TRBV6-4
D gene: .
J gene: TRBJ1-1
CDR3 protein: ASSEQGNTEAF

V gene: TRBV25-1
D gene: .
J gene: TRBJ1-2
CDR3 protein: ASSLTANYGYT

V gene: TRBV7-9
D gene: TRBD1
J gene: TRBJ1-3
CDR3 protein: ASSLAGTGSGNTIY

V gene: TRBV27
D gene: .
J gene: TRBJ1-1
CDR3 protein: ASTPRAGIRNTEAF

V gene: TRBV7-9
D gene: .
J gene: TRBJ1-1
CDR3 protein: ASSQQARDTEAF